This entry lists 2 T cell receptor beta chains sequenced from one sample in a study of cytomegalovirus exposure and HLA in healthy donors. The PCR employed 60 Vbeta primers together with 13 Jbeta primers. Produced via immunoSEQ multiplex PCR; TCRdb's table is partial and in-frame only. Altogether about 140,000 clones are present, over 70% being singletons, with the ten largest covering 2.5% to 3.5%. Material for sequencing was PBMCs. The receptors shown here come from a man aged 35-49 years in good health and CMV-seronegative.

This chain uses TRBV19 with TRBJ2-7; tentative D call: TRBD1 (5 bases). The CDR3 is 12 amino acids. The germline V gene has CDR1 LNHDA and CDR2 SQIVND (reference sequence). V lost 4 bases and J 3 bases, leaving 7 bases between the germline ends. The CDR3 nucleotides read TGTGCCAGTAGTAACAGGAACTACGAGCAGTACTTC. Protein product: CASSNRNYEQYF.

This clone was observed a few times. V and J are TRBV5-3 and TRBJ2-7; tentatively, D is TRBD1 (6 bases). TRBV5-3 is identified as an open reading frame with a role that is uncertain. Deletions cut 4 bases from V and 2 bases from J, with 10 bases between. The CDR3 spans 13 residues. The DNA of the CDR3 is TGTGCCAGAAGCCAAGGACAGACCTACGAGCAGTACTTC. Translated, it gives CARSQGQTYEQYF.